The T cell receptor beta chain described here comes from a study of blood T cell repertoires in COVID-19. Germline V gene data show CDR1 as ENHRY and CDR2 as SYGVKD. Trimming left V 6 bases short and J 8 bases short, with 19 bases between. The CDR3 length is 14 residues. This clone was seen only once. Repertoires were generated with immunoSEQ multiplex PCR, while TCRdb's copy carries only in-frame clones and drops some. The table includes under 300,000 clones, roughly four fifths detected once. The clonotype originates from a woman younger than 30 with acute or convalescent COVID-19. Sequencing was performed on peripheral blood. The chain couples TRBV10-3 to TRBJ1-2; D call uncertain. The CDR3 DNA is TGTGCCATCAGAGCCGATGGTCGCCTGGGCGGCTACACCTTC. It codes for CAIRADGRLGGYTF.